The present TCR beta chain was sequenced within a study of regulatory T cells in long-lasting Graves disease. The CDR3 contains 13 residues. V was cut by 11 bases and J by 3 bases, with 16 bases left in between. Per germline, CDR1 MNHEY and CDR2 SMNVEV (reference sequence). Construction of the TCR beta libraries employed iRepertoire HTBI primers in conjunction with Arm-PCR of CDR3 regions. In TCRdb, the multiplex PCR reads were re-called with MiXCR into one record per CDR3 protein. The sample has 400,000 to 550,000 distinct CDR3 sequences, over 15% seen once. The time point was: newly diagnosed GD, antithyroid drugs for less than 3 months. With RNA extracted from PBMCs as input, the TCR library was made. Tubes containing EDTA received approximately 8.7 milliliters of drawn peripheral blood. This clonotype has a count of ten or more. Its antigen remains unidentified. Whole-study findings and limits: Favored usage of TRBV28, TRBJ1-2 and TRBJ2-5 was recorded in persistent disease.

This sample was shared with a second study, whose subject was T cells in Graves' hyperthyroidism and ophthalmopathy. From that study: Used for diagnoses were clinical symptoms, serum thyroxine and TRAb, thyroid ultrasound and orbital computed tomography.

J is TRBJ1-1 and V is TRBV27; D unresolved. The source is a woman in her twenties or thirties with Graves disease. The source material was peripheral blood mononuclear cells (PBMCs), sampled at new diagnosis, from a patient treated with antithyroid drugs. The CDR3 here is CAGKGERDTEAFF. Written as DNA, the CDR3 is TGTGCCGGGAAAGGCGAGCGGGACACTGAAGCTTTCTTT.